The entry that follows covers one TCR beta chain sequence. Sequenced by immunoSEQ multiplex PCR; TCRdb stores in-frame clones only, minus some. This sample has 240,000 or so clones; 70% to 90% occur once, and the top ten carry 5.5% to 6.5%. The data originate from a study of blood T cell repertoires in COVID-19. Study information: The analysed material was cDNA or gDNA that came from T cells, B-cell-depleted T cells, or PBMCs.

The germline gives CDR1 SEHNR, CDR2 FQNEAQ (reference sequence). J gave up 7 bases and V 5 bases, and 13 bases lay outside the gene matches. The CDR3 is 17 amino acids. The chain couples TRBV7-9 to TRBJ2-2; 10 bases map to TRBD2. Sequencing was performed on peripheral blood. The sequence was obtained from a man aged 60 to 75 with acute or convalescent COVID-19. The CDR3 sequence is CASSQSSSGSGVGELFF. The CDR3 region has the DNA TGTGCCAGCAGCCAATCTTCTAGCGGGAGCGGAGTCGGGGAGCTGTTTTTT.